The entry that follows covers one TCR beta chain sequence. The antigen remains undetermined. The multiple sclerosis controls were treatment-naive patients, and their relapsing-remitting disease was stable or active. Isolation of CD8+ and CD4+ T cells was performed negatively, whereas enrichment of TEMRA cells was done by FACS. The authors reverse transcribed about 0.45 to 1 ug RNA with random hexamers. Coverage of TCR beta CDR3 amplification by immunoSEQ multiplex PCR extended to 54 Vbeta and 13 Jbeta. One entry per CDR3 protein, called by TCRdb with MiXCR from the immunoSEQ multiplex PCR reads. The table includes almost 450,000 distinct CDR3 sequences, 75% to 90% detected once. The length of the CDR3 is 13 residues. V gave up 5 bases and J gave up 4 bases, with 9 bases separating them. The V gene's germline CDR1 is SGHTA and CDR2 FQGNSA. The data derive from a study of CD8 T cells in Susac syndrome.

Notes on the study in general: It was acknowledged by the study that relatively few individuals were included in its TCR sequencing and HLA analysis.

The material sequenced was CD8+ T cells from PBMCs. The chain uses TRBV7-2 and TRBJ2-1; the D gene could be TRBD1 or TRBD2 (5 bases each). The receptor comes from a human donor with multiple sclerosis. CDR3 coding DNA: TGTGCCAGCAGCGAGGGACGTTACAATGAGCAGTTCTTC. Translation gives CASSEGRYNEQFF.